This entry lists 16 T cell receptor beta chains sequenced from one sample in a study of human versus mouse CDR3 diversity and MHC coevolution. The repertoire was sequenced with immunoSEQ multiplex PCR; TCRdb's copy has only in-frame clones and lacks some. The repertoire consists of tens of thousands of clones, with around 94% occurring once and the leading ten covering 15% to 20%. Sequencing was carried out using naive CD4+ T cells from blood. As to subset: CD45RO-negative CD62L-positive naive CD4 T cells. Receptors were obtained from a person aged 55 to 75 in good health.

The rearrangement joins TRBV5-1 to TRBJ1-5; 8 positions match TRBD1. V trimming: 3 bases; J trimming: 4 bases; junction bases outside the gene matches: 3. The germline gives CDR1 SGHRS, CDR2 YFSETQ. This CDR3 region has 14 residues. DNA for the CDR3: TGCGCCAGCAGCTCTGGACAGGGTAATCAGCCCCAGCATTTT. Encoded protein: CASSSGQGNQPQHF.

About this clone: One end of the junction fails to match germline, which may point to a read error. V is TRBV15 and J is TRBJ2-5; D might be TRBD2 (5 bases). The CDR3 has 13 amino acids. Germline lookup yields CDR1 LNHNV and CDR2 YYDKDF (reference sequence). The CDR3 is CATSSGIQESQYF. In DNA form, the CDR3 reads TGTGCCACCAGCAGCGGGATCCAAGAGAGCCAGTACTTC.

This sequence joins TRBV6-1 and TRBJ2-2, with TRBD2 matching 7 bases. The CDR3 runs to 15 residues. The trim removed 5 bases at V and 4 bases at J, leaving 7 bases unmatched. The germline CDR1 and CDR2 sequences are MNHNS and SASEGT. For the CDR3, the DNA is TGTGCCAGCAGTCCCCTAGCGGAAGGCACCGGGGAGCTGTTTTTT. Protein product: CASSPLAEGTGELFF.

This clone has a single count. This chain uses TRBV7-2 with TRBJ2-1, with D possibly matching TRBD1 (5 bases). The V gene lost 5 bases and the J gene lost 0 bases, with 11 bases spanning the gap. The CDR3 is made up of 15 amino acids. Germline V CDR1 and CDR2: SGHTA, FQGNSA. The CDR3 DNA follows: TGTGCCAGCAGCCTCCAGGGCAGCTCCTACAATGAGCAGTTCTTC. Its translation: CASSLQGSSYNEQFF.

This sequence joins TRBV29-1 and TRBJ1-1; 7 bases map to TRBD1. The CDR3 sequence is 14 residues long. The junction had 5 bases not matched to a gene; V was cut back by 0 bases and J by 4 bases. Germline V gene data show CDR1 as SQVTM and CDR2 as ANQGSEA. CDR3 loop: CSVEENRGGTEAFF. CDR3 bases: TGCAGCGTTGAAGAGAACAGGGGCGGCACTGAAGCTTTCTTT. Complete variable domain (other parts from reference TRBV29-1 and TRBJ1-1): SAVISQKPSRDICQRGTSLTIQCQVDSQVTMMFWYRQQPGQSLTLIATANQGSEATYESGFVIDKFPISRPNLTFSTLTVSNMSPEDSSIYLCSVEENRGGTEAFFGQGTRLTVV.

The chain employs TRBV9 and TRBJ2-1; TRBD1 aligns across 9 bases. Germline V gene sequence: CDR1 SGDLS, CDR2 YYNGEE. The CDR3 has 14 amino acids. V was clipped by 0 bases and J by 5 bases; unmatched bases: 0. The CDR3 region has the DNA TGTGCCAGCAGCGTAGGGGACAGGGACAATGAGCAGTTCTTC. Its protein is CASSVGDRDNEQFF.

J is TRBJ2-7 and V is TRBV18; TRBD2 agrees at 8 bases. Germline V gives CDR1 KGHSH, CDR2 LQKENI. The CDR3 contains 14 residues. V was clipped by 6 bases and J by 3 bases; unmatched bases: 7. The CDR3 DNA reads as TGTGCCAGCTCTTCCTCGGGGACTAGCTACGAGCAGTACTTC. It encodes CASSSSGTSYEQYF.

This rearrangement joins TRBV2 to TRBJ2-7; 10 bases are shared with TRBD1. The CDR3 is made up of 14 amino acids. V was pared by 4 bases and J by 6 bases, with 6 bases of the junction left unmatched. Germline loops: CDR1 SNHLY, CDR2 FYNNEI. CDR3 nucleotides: TGTGCCAGCAGTGTTAGGGACAGGGGCGGCGAGCAGTACTTC. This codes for CASSVRDRGGEQYF.

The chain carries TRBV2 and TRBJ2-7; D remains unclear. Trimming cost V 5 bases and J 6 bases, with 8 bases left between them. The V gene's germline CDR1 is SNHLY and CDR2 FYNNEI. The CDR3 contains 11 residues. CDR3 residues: CASSPLSEQYF. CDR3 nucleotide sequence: TGTGCCAGCAGTCCCCTATCCGAGCAGTACTTC. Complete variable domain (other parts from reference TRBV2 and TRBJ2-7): EPEVTQTPSHQVTQMGQEVILRCVPISNHLYFYWYRQILGQKVEFLVSFYNNEISEKSEIFDDQFSVERPDGSNFTLKIRSTKLEDSAMYFCASSPLSEQYFGPGTRLTVT.

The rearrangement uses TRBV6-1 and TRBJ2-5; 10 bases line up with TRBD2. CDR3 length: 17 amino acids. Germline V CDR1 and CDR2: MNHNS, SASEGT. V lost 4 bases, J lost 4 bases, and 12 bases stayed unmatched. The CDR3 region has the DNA TGTGCCAGCAGTGCCAACCTAGCGGGAGTCGGCGGAGAGACCCAGTACTTC. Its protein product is CASSANLAGVGGETQYF.

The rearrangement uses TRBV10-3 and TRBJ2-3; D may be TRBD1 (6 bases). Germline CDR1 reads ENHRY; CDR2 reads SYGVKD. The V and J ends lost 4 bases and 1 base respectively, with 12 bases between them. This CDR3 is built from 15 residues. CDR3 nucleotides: TGTGCCATCAGTGGTTTACGACAGGGCACAGATACGCAGTATTTT. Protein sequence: CAISGLRQGTDTQYF.

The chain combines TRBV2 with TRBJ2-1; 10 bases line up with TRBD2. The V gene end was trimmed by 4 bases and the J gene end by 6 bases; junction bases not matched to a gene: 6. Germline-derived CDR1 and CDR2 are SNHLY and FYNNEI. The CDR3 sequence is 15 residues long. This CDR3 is CASSGKREGRNEQFF. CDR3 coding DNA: TGTGCCAGCAGTGGGAAGCGGGAGGGCCGCAATGAGCAGTTCTTC.

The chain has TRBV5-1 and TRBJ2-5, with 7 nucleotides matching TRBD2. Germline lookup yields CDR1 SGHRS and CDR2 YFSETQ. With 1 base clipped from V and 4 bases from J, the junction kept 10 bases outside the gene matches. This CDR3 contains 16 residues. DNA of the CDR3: TGCGCCAGCAGCTTGTCTGGGTCAGGGAGGGGAGAGACCCAGTACTTC. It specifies CASSLSGSGRGETQYF.

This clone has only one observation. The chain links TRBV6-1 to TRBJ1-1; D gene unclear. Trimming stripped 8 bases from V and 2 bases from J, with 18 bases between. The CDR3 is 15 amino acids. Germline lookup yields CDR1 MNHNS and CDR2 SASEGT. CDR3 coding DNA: TGTGCCAGCCGGGGAGGAAATCTAGGAAACACTGAAGCTTTCTTT. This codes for CASRGGNLGNTEAFF.

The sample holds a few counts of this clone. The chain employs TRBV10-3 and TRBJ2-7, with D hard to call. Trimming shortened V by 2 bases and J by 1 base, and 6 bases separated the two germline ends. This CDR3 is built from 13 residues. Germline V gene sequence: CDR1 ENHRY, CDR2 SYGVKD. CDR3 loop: CAISEMSSYEQYF. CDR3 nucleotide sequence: TGTGCCATCAGTGAGATGTCTTCCTACGAGCAGTACTTC.

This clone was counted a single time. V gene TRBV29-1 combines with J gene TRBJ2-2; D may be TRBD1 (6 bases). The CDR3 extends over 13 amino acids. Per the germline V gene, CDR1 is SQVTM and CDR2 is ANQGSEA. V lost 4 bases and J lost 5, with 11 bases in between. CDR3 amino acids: CSVGQVGTGELFF. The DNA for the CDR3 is TGCAGCGTTGGACAGGTGGGGACCGGGGAGCTGTTTTTT.